Presented here are 18 T cell receptor beta chains from one specimen sequenced in a study of metastatic and nonmetastatic thyroid tumors. There were no patients who had received any treatment before thyroid surgery. With MiXCR, TCRdb called clones anew from the PCR reads. The data hold under 20,000 clones, with roughly 25% observed a single time. The sequenced sample was tumor tissue. These receptors came from a female donor with papillary thyroid cancer or a benign thyroid nodule (not recorded which). Some clones in this sample may be carry-over from other donors' samples.

This clone appeared many times. The chain links TRBV7-3 to TRBJ2-7; D possibly corresponds to TRBD1 (5 bases). This CDR3 contains 13 residues. V was shortened by 6 bases and J by 7 bases, with 16 bases between the two germline ends. CDR1 is SGHTA, CDR2 FQGTGA, per germline. The CDR3 loop reads CASSSFQGMEQYF. The CDR3, as DNA: TGTGCCAGCAGTTCATTCCAGGGTATGGAGCAGTACTTC. Together with reference TRBV7-3 and TRBJ2-7, the CDR3 gives the full variable domain: GAGVSQTPSNKVTEKGKYVELRCDPISGHTALYWYRQSLGQGPEFLIYFQGTGAADDSGLPNDRFFAVRPEGSVSTLKIQRTERGDSAVYLCASSSFQGMEQYFGPGTRLTVT.

V is TRBV30 and J is TRBJ2-1, with 11 nucleotides matching TRBD2. Germline lookup yields CDR1 GTSNPN and CDR2 SVGIG (reference sequence). The CDR3 is made up of 14 amino acids. V dropped 3 bases and J dropped 4; count of bases not matched to a gene: 2. CDR3 sequence: CAWRLAGVYNEQFF. CDR3 sequence (DNA): TGTGCCTGGAGACTAGCGGGAGTATACAATGAGCAGTTCTTC.

This rearrangement joins TRBV20-1 to TRBJ1-2; 7 nucleotides line up with TRBD1. Trimming removed 6 bases from V and 8 bases from J; junction bases left unmatched: 12. Germline CDR1 reads DFQATT; CDR2 reads SNEGSKA (reference sequence). The CDR3 runs 13 residues. CDR3 in DNA: TGCAGTGCACTACTCGAGGGGGCGAGGGGCTACACCTTC. It translates to CSALLEGARGYTF.

By sample fraction, this clone is medium-sized. This sequence joins TRBV6-1 and TRBJ2-7; the match to TRBD1 covers 8 bases. V was pared by 6 bases and J by 2 bases, with 6 bases of the junction left unmatched. CDR3 length equals 14 residues. Germline loops: CDR1 MNHNS, CDR2 SASEGT. In DNA, the CDR3 is TGTGCCAGCAGAGACAGGGGTAGGGCCTACGAGCAGTACTTC. Protein product: CASRDRGRAYEQYF.

This clone was seen a single time. The gene calls are TRBV20-1 and TRBJ2-1, with 7 bases identical to TRBD1. The CDR3 covers 13 residues. CDR1 and CDR2 (germline): DFQATT, SNEGSKA (reference sequence). Losses at the gene ends were 4 bases for V and 7 bases for J; bases not matched to a gene: 7. DNA for the CDR3: TGCAGTGCTATCCGACAGGGTAGGAATGAGCAGTTCTTC. Encoded protein: CSAIRQGRNEQFF.

There are many counts of this clone. This chain joins TRBV7-2 and TRBJ2-2; 8 nucleotides match TRBD2. The CDR3 length is 16 residues. The V and J ends lost 3 bases and 1 base, in that order; junction bases with no gene match: 4. CDR1 is SGHTA, CDR2 FQGNSA, per germline. The DNA of the CDR3 is TGTGCCAGCAGCTTTGCAGCGGGGGTGAACACCGGGGAGCTGTTTTTT. Its translation is CASSFAAGVNTGELFF.

This clone was observed a handful of times. The chain recombines TRBV6-1 with TRBJ2-3; 9 bases align to TRBD2. There are 14 residues in the CDR3. Trimming removed 6 bases from V and 5 bases from J; junction bases left unmatched: 6. Germline CDR1 MNHNS, CDR2 SASEGT. Written as DNA, the CDR3 is TGTGCCAGCAGAGGCGGGGGGGCTATAGATACGCAGTATTTT. The encoded protein is CASRGGGAIDTQYF.

The chain is built from TRBV19 and TRBJ2-2; D not certain. CDR1 LNHDA and CDR2 SQIVND come from the germline V gene (reference sequence). With 5 bases removed from V and 4 bases from J, the gap between germline ends came to 17 bases. This CDR3 has 16 residues. CDR3 nucleotide sequence: TGTGCCAGTAGTTCCTCTCAATGGGTTGTCACCGGGGAGCTGTTTTTT. It codes for CASSSSQWVVTGELFF.

The V call is TRBV20-1, the J call TRBJ2-7; D is tentatively TRBD1 or TRBD2 (6 bases each). The V gene's germline CDR1 is DFQATT and CDR2 SNEGSKA (reference sequence). The CDR3 has 15 residues. Trimming removed 0 bases at V and 4 bases at J, with 16 bases between. The CDR3 region is CSARERGVGKYEQYF. The CDR3 DNA sequence: TGCAGTGCTAGAGAAAGGGGGGTGGGTAAATACGAGCAGTACTTC.

This clone is medium-sized by share. V gene TRBV20-1 combines with J gene TRBJ2-7, with TRBD2 matching 8 bases. V was clipped by 6 bases and J by 7 bases; unmatched bases: 20. Germline values: CDR1 DFQATT, CDR2 SNEGSKA (reference sequence). CDR3 length: 16 residues. As DNA, the CDR3 is TGCAGTGCCCCCCTCGGTGGCGGGGGGAACCTTGGGGAGCAGTACTTC. It codes for CSAPLGGGGNLGEQYF.

This clone showed up just a few times. Other DNA sequences in this specimen translate into the identical CDR3. The DNA for the CDR3 is TGCGCCAGCAGAGCCTTGCCTGGACTAGCGGGTGGGCGTGCTTACGAGCAGTACTTC. It codes for CASRALPGLAGGRAYEQYF. The rearrangement links TRBV10-2 to TRBJ2-7; the match to TRBD2 covers 11 bases. After removal of 6 bases from V and 4 bases from J, the junction contained 20 bases not matched to a gene. CDR1 and CDR2 from the germline V gene are WSHSY and SAAADI. The CDR3 length is 19 residues.

This clone occurred a few times. The chain carries TRBV28 and TRBJ2-1; D is perhaps TRBD1 (6 bases). Germline values: CDR1 MDHEN, CDR2 SYDVKM. The CDR3 length is 14 residues. Trimming left V 2 bases short and J 6 bases short, with 11 bases between. The CDR3 DNA is TGTGCCAGCAGTTTAGGGGGCGCGAGCAATGAGCAGTTCTTC. It is translated as CASSLGGASNEQFF.

This chain uses TRBV28 with TRBJ2-3; TRBD1 or TRBD2 may be the D gene (5 bases each). Trimming took 5 bases from V and 3 from J, leaving 24 bases between them. Germline V gene sequence: CDR1 MDHEN, CDR2 SYDVKM. The CDR3 sequence is 18 residues long. The CDR3 is CASSPPPRGAIGTDTQYF. In DNA form, the CDR3 reads TGTGCCAGCAGTCCCCCTCCCCGAGGGGCGATCGGGACAGATACGCAGTATTTT.

In its sample, this clone was seen many times. At the DNA level, this CDR3 is encoded by other sequences in the same sample as well. The chain employs TRBV12-3 or TRBV12-4 and TRBJ1-1; D might be TRBD1 (6 bases). The CDR3 has 14 amino acids. Deletions cut 2 bases from V and 5 bases from J, with 12 bases between. The CDR3 DNA is TGTGCCAGCAGTTTATGGGGGCTGTGGACTGAAGCTTTCTTT. The encoded protein is CASSLWGLWTEAFF.

This clone appeared many times. The V and J genes are TRBV5-1 and TRBJ2-5, with D unclear. Deletions cut 0 bases from V and 2 bases from J, with 11 bases between. Germline CDR1 and CDR2: SGHRS and YFSETQ. The CDR3 spans 15 residues. CDR3 amino acids: CASSLVRTAQETQYF. CDR3 nucleotides: TGCGCCAGCAGCTTGGTTCGGACCGCGCAAGAGACCCAGTACTTC.

The rearrangement links TRBV6-2 or TRBV6-3 to TRBJ2-5; TRBD2 might be the D (5 bases). This CDR3 comprises 15 residues. CDR1 MNHEY and CDR2 SVGEGT come from the germline V gene. Trimming took off 6 bases at V and 0 bases at J, with 14 bases between the two ends. CDR3: CASRAALEYQETQYF. In DNA form, the CDR3 reads TGTGCCAGCAGAGCGGCACTAGAGTACCAAGAGACCCAGTACTTC.

Ten or more counts support this clone. Relative to the germline gene, one junction end is altered; a read error may explain this. This chain links TRBV11-2 with TRBJ2-7; D uncertain. The CDR3 length is 13 residues. CDR1 and CDR2 (germline): SGHAT, FQNNGV. The CDR3 sequence is CASSLEASHEQYF. The CDR3 DNA reads TGTGCCAGCAGCTTAGAGGCCTCCCACGAGCAGTACTTC.

This clone has only a few counts. V and J are TRBV6-1 and TRBJ2-2; D might be TRBD1 or TRBD2, each matching 5 bases. V gave up 8 bases and J gave up 0 bases, with 13 bases separating them. The length of the CDR3 is 15 residues. The germline V gene encodes CDR1 MNHNS and CDR2 SASEGT. The CDR3 DNA is TGTGCCAGCGAGAGGGACCCTTCGAACACCGGGGAGCTGTTTTTT. Translation: CASERDPSNTGELFF.